What follows describes a single T cell receptor (beta chain). Its antigen is not identified. Per germline, CDR1 MNHNY and CDR2 SVGAGI (reference sequence). This CDR3 spans 14 amino acids. Germline trimming cut 6 bases from V and 2 bases from J; bases unmatched to any gene: 4. These data come from a study of shared clonotypes between healthy human individuals. TCRdb's table, derived via immunoSEQ multiplex PCR, lists solely in-frame clones and lacks some. Counted here are 1.5 million to 1.9 million clones, approximately 98% occurring once; the ten biggest clones make up around 0.47%. Study-wide results and limits: Four donors shared around 5% of their naive CD4 clonotypes.

The sequencing input was naive CD4+ T cells sorted from blood. Noted subset: CD45RA+ positively selected. The rearrangement uses TRBV6-6 and TRBJ1-5, with 7 bases identical to TRBD1. This receptor was taken from a man aged 25 to 40 in good health. In DNA form, the CDR3 reads TGTGCCAGCAGACCCGACAGGGGCAATCAGCCCCAGCATTTT. Protein: CASRPDRGNQPQHF.